This T cell receptor (beta chain) was recovered during a study of T-cell memory formation after mild COVID-19. The study, taken as a whole, reports: Some SARS-CoV-2-responding clones were already detected in memory before infection. Contracting clones from day 15 to 85 had balanced CD4/CD8; later expanders favoured CD4+.

One entry per CDR3 protein results from TCRdb running MiXCR on the 5' RACE reads. This sample has 150,000 to 200,000 distinct CDR3 sequences, with around 30% found just once. This clonotype is a singleton in its sample. The antigen is unknown. The V and J ends lost 0 bases and 3 bases, in that order; junction bases with no gene match: 3. This CDR3 comprises 15 residues. CDR1 and CDR2 (germline): SGHRS, YFSETQ. The receptor comes from an adult woman who had mild COVID-19 (a few samples of this study predate the infection). Cell type and time point are not known. The sample was PBMCs or a T cell subset sorted from them (not recorded which). V gene TRBV5-1 combines with J gene TRBJ2-7; 10 nucleotides line up with TRBD1. CDR3 sequence (DNA): TGCGCCAGCAGCTTGGGACAGGGGGCCCTCTACGAGCAGTACTTC. Its translation is CASSLGQGALYEQYF.